These 28 T cell receptor beta chains originate from one sample sequenced in a study of shared clonotypes between healthy human individuals. Assay: immunoSEQ multiplex PCR; the TCRdb copy retains only in-frame clones and omits some. Of millions of clones in the sample, 85% to 95% were seen once. Sequencing was performed on naive CD4+ T cells sorted from blood. Noted subset: CD45RA+ positively selected. The source is a man younger than 30 in good health.

For the CDR3, the DNA is TGCGCCAGCATTCCCTGGTGGGTTCGGACCGGGGAGCTGTTTTTT. This sequence encodes CASIPWWVRTGELFF. This chain links TRBV23-1 with TRBJ2-2; D call uncertain. TRBV23-1 is marked as an open reading frame, function uncertain. This CDR3 has 15 amino acids. V was clipped by 7 bases and J by 5 bases, with 17 bases between them.

The chain couples TRBV18 to TRBJ2-3; a weak D match, TRBD2 (5 bases). CDR3 size: 16 residues. Between the trimmed V and J ends, which lost 3 bases and 2 bases, there was a span of 15 bases. The germline V gene encodes CDR1 KGHSH and CDR2 LQKENI. This CDR3 is CASSPGGPPYTDTQYF. The CDR3 DNA reads as TGTGCCAGCTCACCGGGCGGGCCCCCGTACACAGATACGCAGTATTTT.

The chain employs TRBV6-1 and TRBJ1-5; D gene ambiguous. V lost 8 bases to trimming and J lost 6 bases, with 20 bases between them. The CDR3 runs to 15 residues. From germline, CDR1 is MNHNS and CDR2 SASEGT. In DNA, the CDR3 is TGTGCCAGCCTCGTGGGGTCGGGTTTAAGTCAGCCCCAGCATTTT. Translated, it gives CASLVGSGLSQPQHF.

The genes are TRBV6-5 and TRBJ1-5; tentative D call: TRBD1 (5 bases). V was trimmed by 6 bases and J by 4 bases, leaving 16 bases between them. The CDR3 is made up of 15 amino acids. Germline CDR1 MNHEY, CDR2 SVGAGI. CDR3 amino acids: CASSRGGTANQPQHF. The CDR3 DNA reads TGTGCCAGCAGCCGGGGGGGTACGGCAAATCAGCCCCAGCATTTT.

The chain uses TRBV25-1 and TRBJ2-4; D unresolved. Deletions cut 2 bases from V and 8 bases from J, with 10 bases between. The CDR3 loop spans 13 amino acids. Germline V lookup: CDR1 MGHDK, CDR2 SYGVNS. CDR3 sequence (DNA): TGTGCCAGCAGTGAAACGGGCTCATACATTCAGTACTTC. Translation gives CASSETGSYIQYF.

The count of this clone is one. J is TRBJ2-3 and V is TRBV15; perhaps D is TRBD1 or TRBD2 (5 bases each). V dropped 5 bases and J dropped 3 bases, with 18 bases sitting between them. This CDR3 region has 16 residues. The germline CDR1 and CDR2 sequences are LNHNV and YYDKDF (reference sequence). CDR3 sequence (DNA): TGTGCCACCAGCGACCCGGTGGGGGAATGGACAGATACGCAGTATTTT. It translates to CATSDPVGEWTDTQYF.

This clone was found once. The chain links TRBV7-2 to TRBJ1-6, with D unresolved. The CDR3 has 15 residues. The germline V gene encodes CDR1 SGHTA and CDR2 FQGNSA. Deletions cut 1 base from V and 7 bases from J, with 11 bases between. Here the CDR3 DNA reads TGTGCCAGCAGCTTAGTAAGGGTCAAGAATTCACCCCTCCACTTT. Residues: CASSLVRVKNSPLHF.

The chain uses TRBV18 and TRBJ1-2; 7 bases map to TRBD1. CDR1 KGHSH and CDR2 LQKENI come from the germline V gene. This CDR3 has 16 amino acids. Trimming at V came to 1 base and at J to 2 bases, leaving 7 bases not matched to a gene. The chain's CDR3 is CASSPLGDSGNYGYTF. CDR3 in DNA: TGTGCCAGCTCACCACTCGGGGACAGCGGGAACTATGGCTACACCTTC.

The rearrangement links TRBV4-2 to TRBJ1-4, with D maybe TRBD1 (5 bases). The germline V and J ends were trimmed by 0 bases and 9 bases, with 17 bases remaining between them. Germline CDR1 and CDR2: LGHNA and YNFKEQ. The CDR3 totals 16 residues. CDR3 region: CASSQEGTTVPQKLFF. The CDR3 DNA follows: TGTGCCAGCAGCCAAGAAGGGACCACTGTTCCACAAAAACTGTTTTTT.

About this clone itself: A read error is possible here, since a much larger clone lies one base away. This specimen includes other DNA sequences encoding the same CDR3. CDR3 nucleotides: TGTGCCAGCACCAGCACAGATACGCAGTATTTT. This encodes CASTSTDTQYF. The rearrangement links TRBV6-5 to TRBJ2-3, with unresolved D. CDR3 length: 11 residues. Per germline, CDR1 MNHEY and CDR2 SVGAGI. Deletions cut 7 bases from V and 0 bases from J, with 2 bases between.

The J gene is TRBJ1-2, the V gene TRBV2; no firm D call. This CDR3 is 14 amino acids long. Trimming pared 6 bases from V and 4 bases from J, leaving 15 bases between. Germline loops: CDR1 SNHLY, CDR2 FYNNEI. The CDR3 DNA reads as TGTGCCAGCAGCCGAGTAGTAAACTTCTATGGCTACACCTTC. It yields the protein CASSRVVNFYGYTF.

V usage is TRBV28 and J usage is TRBJ1-5; 10 bases are shared with TRBD1. CDR1 and CDR2 (germline): MDHEN, SYDVKM. There are 15 residues in the CDR3. J was trimmed by 6 bases and V by 7 bases; bases with no gene match: 9. CDR3 sequence reads: CASTGSGTGVQPQHF. The CDR3 DNA reads TGTGCCAGCACCGGATCCGGGACAGGGGTTCAGCCCCAGCATTTT.

The rearrangement links TRBV2 to TRBJ2-7; D gene ambiguous. The germline V and J ends were trimmed by 6 bases and 6 bases, with 9 bases remaining between them. The germline V gene has CDR1 SNHLY and CDR2 FYNNEI. The CDR3 covers 11 residues. CDR3 DNA: TGTGCCAGCAGGGCCCACTTCGAGCAGTACTTC. It yields the protein CASRAHFEQYF.

This CDR3 reads CASSGTVRQPQHF. The CDR3 DNA reads as TGCGCCAGCAGCGGCACAGTAAGGCAGCCCCAGCATTTT. The chain has TRBV5-1 and TRBJ1-5; the D is unclear. V was trimmed by 4 bases and J by 7 bases, leaving 12 bases between them. The CDR3 runs 13 residues. Germline-derived CDR1 and CDR2 are SGHRS and YFSETQ. The full variable domain, with the rest looked up from reference TRBV5-1 and TRBJ1-5, is KAGVTQTPRYLIKTRGQQVTLSCSPISGHRSVSWYQQTPGQGLQFLFEYFSETQRNKGNFPGRFSGRQFSNSRSEMNVSTLELGDSALYLCASSGTVRQPQHFGDGTRLSIL.

The rearrangement joins TRBV29-1 to TRBJ2-7; D might be TRBD1 (6 bases). V was pared by 7 bases and J by 1 base, with 17 bases between. This CDR3 region has 14 residues. Germline V lookup: CDR1 SQVTM, CDR2 ANQGSEA. Here the CDR3 reads CSAAGETRSYEQYF. The CDR3 region has the DNA TGCAGCGCTGCAGGGGAGACACGATCCTACGAGCAGTACTTC.

The chain links TRBV6-1 to TRBJ2-7, with D perhaps TRBD1 or TRBD2 (5 bases each). The CDR3 is 17 residues long. Germline CDR1 and CDR2: MNHNS and SASEGT. The V end was cut by 4 bases, the J end by 0 bases, with 19 bases between. The CDR3, as DNA: TGTGCCAGCAGTGGCCTGACCGGGACGATCACCTCCTACGAGCAGTACTTC. It is translated as CASSGLTGTITSYEQYF.

This clone occurred a few times. The chain links TRBV5-4 to TRBJ1-2; possible D gene TRBD1, 6 bases. From germline, CDR1 is SGHNT and CDR2 YYREEE (reference sequence). V dropped 0 bases and J dropped 3 bases, with 15 bases sitting between them. The CDR3 consists of 16 residues. The CDR3 DNA reads TGTGCCAGCAGCTTGGAACAGGGCGCGGGTTACTATGGCTACACCTTC. Its protein product is CASSLEQGAGYYGYTF.

The CDR3 DNA follows: TGTGCCAGCAGTTTAGGTCGGGGGTGGCACTACGAGCAGTACTTC. It specifies CASSLGRGWHYEQYF. The V and J genes are TRBV27 and TRBJ2-7; D may be TRBD2 (6 bases). Trimming shortened V by 2 bases and J by 3 bases, and 14 bases separated the two germline ends. Germline V gives CDR1 MNHEY, CDR2 SMNVEV (reference sequence). The CDR3 length is 15 residues.

The chain carries TRBV5-1 and TRBJ2-1; a weak D match, TRBD2 (7 bases). The CDR3 is 15 amino acids. Germline V CDR1 and CDR2: SGHRS, YFSETQ. V was shortened by 0 bases and J by 7 bases, with 14 bases between the two germline ends. This chain's CDR3 is CASSLVAGAMNEQFF. In DNA, the CDR3 is TGCGCCAGCAGCTTGGTTGCGGGGGCTATGAATGAGCAGTTCTTC.

The chain recombines TRBV6-1 with TRBJ1-3; D gene ambiguous. V dropped 6 bases and J dropped 0 bases, with 12 bases sitting between them. In germline, CDR1 is MNHNS, CDR2 SASEGT. CDR3 size: 15 residues. CDR3 region: CASRADTGSGNTIYF. As DNA, the CDR3 is TGTGCCAGCAGAGCCGACACGGGCTCTGGAAACACCATATATTTT.

The chain links TRBV7-8 to TRBJ1-2; perhaps TRBD1 as D (5 bases). Trimming stripped 1 base from V and 8 bases from J, with 14 bases between. The germline V gene has CDR1 SGHVS and CDR2 FQNEAQ. The CDR3 runs 14 residues. The CDR3 nucleotides are TGTGCCAGCAGCTTAGTATGGGCAGGGAAAGGCTACACCTTC. Encoded protein: CASSLVWAGKGYTF.

J is TRBJ2-1 and V is TRBV20-1, with TRBD2 identical over 7 bases. The CDR3 is 11 amino acids. In germline, CDR1 is DFQATT, CDR2 SNEGSKA (reference sequence). With 5 bases clipped from V and 6 bases from J, the junction kept 1 base outside the gene matches. CDR3 region: CSAGLVNEQFF. The CDR3 DNA reads as TGCAGTGCTGGACTAGTCAATGAGCAGTTCTTC.

The chain uses TRBV4-1 and TRBJ1-2; 7 bases fit TRBD1. This CDR3 has 16 residues. Germline V gives CDR1 MGHRA, CDR2 YSYEKL. V lost 1 base and J lost 6; bases outside the gene matches: 11. The CDR3 reads CASSQAGGWDRNGYTF. The CDR3 DNA is TGCGCCAGCAGCCAAGCAGGGGGATGGGATCGTAATGGCTACACCTTC.

The V call is TRBV28, the J call TRBJ2-7; D tentatively reads TRBD1 or TRBD2 (6 bases each). The CDR3 length is 11 residues. Germline loops: CDR1 MDHEN, CDR2 SYDVKM. V was cut by 11 bases and J by 2 bases, with 10 bases left in between. The CDR3 nucleotides read TGTGCCGGCGGGGACACCTACGAGCAGTACTTC. As protein: CAGGDTYEQYF. The full variable domain, rest sourced from reference TRBV28 and TRBJ2-7, is DVKVTQSSRYLVKRTGEKVFLECVQDMDHENMFWYRQDPGLGLRLIYFSYDVKMKEKGDIPEGYSVSREKKERFSLILESASTNQTSMYLCAGGDTYEQYFGPGTRLTVT.

The chain combines TRBV6-1 with TRBJ1-2; the D is unclear. The V gene's germline CDR1 is MNHNS and CDR2 SASEGT. V lost 4 bases and J lost 8, with 11 bases in between. The length of the CDR3 is 12 residues. CDR3 protein: CASSAGPRGYTF. The CDR3 coding sequence is TGTGCCAGCAGTGCGGGTCCTCGAGGCTACACCTTC.

The chain joins TRBV6-1 to TRBJ2-2; D gene uncertain. Germline V gene sequence: CDR1 MNHNS, CDR2 SASEGT. V was trimmed by 8 bases and J by 4 bases, leaving 17 bases between them. The CDR3 has 15 amino acids. The CDR3 region has the DNA TGTGCCAGCCGTCTAACGGCCCTGGGCACCGGGGAGCTGTTTTTT. Its translation: CASRLTALGTGELFF.

This sequence joins TRBV18 and TRBJ1-3, with D uncertain. V lost 2 bases and J 0 bases, leaving 11 bases between the germline ends. There are 16 residues in the CDR3. Germline CDR1 reads KGHSH; CDR2 reads LQKENI. This chain's CDR3 is CASSPGRGYSGNTIYF. CDR3 DNA: TGTGCCAGCTCACCAGGGCGAGGGTACTCTGGAAACACCATATATTTT.

The chain has TRBV6-5 and TRBJ2-3; the match to TRBD2 covers 9 bases. Germline trimming cut 5 bases from V and 3 bases from J; bases unmatched to any gene: 3. This CDR3 is 14 amino acids long. Germline CDR1 reads MNHEY; CDR2 reads SVGAGI. The CDR3 DNA follows: TGTGCCAGCAGTCGAGCGGGAGGAACAGATACGCAGTATTTT. This codes for CASSRAGGTDTQYF.